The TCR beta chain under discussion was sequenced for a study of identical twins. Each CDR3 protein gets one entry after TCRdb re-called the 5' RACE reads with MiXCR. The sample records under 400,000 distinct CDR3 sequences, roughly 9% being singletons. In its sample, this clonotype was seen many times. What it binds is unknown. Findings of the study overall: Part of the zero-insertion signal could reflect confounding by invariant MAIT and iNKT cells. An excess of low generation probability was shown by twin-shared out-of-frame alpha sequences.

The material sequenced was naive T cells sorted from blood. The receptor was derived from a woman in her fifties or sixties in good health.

The CDR3 sequence: CASSLSSGFHQPQHF. In DNA, the CDR3 is TGTGCCAGCAGTTTGAGTTCAGGGTTCCATCAGCCCCAGCATTTT. This chain links TRBV12-3 or TRBV12-4 with TRBJ1-5, with D perhaps TRBD1 (5 bases). V lost 3 bases and J lost 5, with 14 bases in between. The CDR3 spans 15 residues.